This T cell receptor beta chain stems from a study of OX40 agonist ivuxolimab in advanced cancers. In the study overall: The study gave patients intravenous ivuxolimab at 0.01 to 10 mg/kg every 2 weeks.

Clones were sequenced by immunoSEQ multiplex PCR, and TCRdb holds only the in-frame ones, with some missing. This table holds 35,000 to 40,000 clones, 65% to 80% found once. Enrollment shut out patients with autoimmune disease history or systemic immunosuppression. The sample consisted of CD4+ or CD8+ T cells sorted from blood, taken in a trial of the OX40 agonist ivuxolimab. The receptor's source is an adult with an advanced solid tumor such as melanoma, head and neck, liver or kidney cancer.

This CDR3 reads CAGERGDSYEQYF. CDR3 nucleotides: TGTGCCGGCGAAAGGGGGGACTCCTACGAGCAGTACTTC. This sequence joins TRBV19 and TRBJ2-5; D may correspond to TRBD1 or TRBD2 (6 bases each). Near its end, the DNA agrees better with TRBJ2-7, so the J call may be wrong. Germline CDR1 is LNHDA and CDR2 is SQIVND (reference sequence). CDR3 length: 13 residues.